This TCR beta chain was recorded in a study of lymphopenia after photon versus proton radiotherapy. Assay used: immunoSEQ multiplex PCR; TCRdb lists only in-frame clones, some missing. The table has over 50,000 clones, more than 75% seen once. In regard to this clone: Its specificity is unknown.

J was trimmed by 6 bases and V by 5 bases; bases with no gene match: 7. CDR1 is KGHSH, CDR2 LQKENI, per germline. CDR3 length: 15 residues. Study findings and constraints: Post-nadir TCR diversity decline inversely tracked overall survival among those who died. Proton therapy kept repertoires fairly stable, unlike photons, which gained effector/memory cells. Post-nadir diversity loss with photons came from oligoclonal expansion, particularly CD8+ Temra cells.

Sequencing used peripheral blood, obtained from a patient treated with photon-based radiotherapy. This receptor was obtained from a man between 35 and 55 years old with gastric cancer. This chain connects TRBV18 to TRBJ1-6; 7 nucleotides match TRBD1. The CDR3 bases are TGTGCCAGCTCATCGGGGGACAGTTTTAATTCACCCCTCCACTTT. Protein product: CASSSGDSFNSPLHF.